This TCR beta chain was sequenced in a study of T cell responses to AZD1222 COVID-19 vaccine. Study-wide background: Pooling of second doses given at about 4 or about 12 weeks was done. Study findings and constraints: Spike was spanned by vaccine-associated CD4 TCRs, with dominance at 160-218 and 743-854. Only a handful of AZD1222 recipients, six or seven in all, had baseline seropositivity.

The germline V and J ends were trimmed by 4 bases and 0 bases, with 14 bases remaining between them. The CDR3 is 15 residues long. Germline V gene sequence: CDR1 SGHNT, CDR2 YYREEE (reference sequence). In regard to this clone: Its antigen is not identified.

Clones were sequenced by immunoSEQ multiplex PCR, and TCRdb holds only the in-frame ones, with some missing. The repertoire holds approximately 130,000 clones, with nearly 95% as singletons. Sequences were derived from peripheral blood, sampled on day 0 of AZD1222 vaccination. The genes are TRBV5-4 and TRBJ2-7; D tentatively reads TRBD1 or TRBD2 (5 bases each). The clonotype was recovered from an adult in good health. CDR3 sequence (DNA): TGTGCCAGCAGCCTATTTGGGGGAATCTCCTACGAGCAGTACTTC. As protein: CASSLFGGISYEQYF.